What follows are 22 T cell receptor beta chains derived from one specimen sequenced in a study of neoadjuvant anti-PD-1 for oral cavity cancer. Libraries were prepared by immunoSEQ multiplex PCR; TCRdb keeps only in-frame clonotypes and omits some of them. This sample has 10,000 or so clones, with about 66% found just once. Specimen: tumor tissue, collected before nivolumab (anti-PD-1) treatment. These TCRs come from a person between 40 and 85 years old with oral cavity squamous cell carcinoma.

The CDR3 sequence is CASRQDLDYGYTF. CDR3 bases: TGTGCCAGCCGACAGGATTTAGACTATGGCTACACCTTC. The chain joins TRBV28 to TRBJ1-2; D may be TRBD1 (6 bases). The CDR3 length is 13 residues. CDR1 and CDR2 from the germline V gene are MDHEN and SYDVKM. The V end lost 8 bases, the J end lost 3 bases, and 13 bases lay between the germline ends.

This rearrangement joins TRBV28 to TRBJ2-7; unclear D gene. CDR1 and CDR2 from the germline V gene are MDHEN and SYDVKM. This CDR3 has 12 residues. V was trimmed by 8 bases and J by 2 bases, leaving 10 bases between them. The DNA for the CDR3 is TGTGCCAGCGCTAGGGCCACCTACGAGCAGTACTTC. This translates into CASARATYEQYF.

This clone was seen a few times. CDR3 loop: CASSLNRRSEAFF. DNA of the CDR3: TGTGCCAGCAGCCTTAACAGGCGCTCTGAAGCTTTCTTT. The chain uses TRBV5-4 and TRBJ1-1; D perhaps matches TRBD1 (5 bases). Trimming shortened V by 4 bases and J by 6 bases, and 13 bases separated the two germline ends. CDR3 size: 13 residues. CDR1 is SGHNT and CDR2 is YYREEE in the germline V gene (reference sequence).

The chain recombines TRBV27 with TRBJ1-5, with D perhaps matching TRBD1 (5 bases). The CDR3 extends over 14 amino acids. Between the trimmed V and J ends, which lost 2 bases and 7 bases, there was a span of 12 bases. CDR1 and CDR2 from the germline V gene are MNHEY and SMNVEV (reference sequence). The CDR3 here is CASSLMAGSQPQHF. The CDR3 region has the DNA TGTGCCAGCAGTTTAATGGCAGGGAGCCAGCCCCAGCATTTT.

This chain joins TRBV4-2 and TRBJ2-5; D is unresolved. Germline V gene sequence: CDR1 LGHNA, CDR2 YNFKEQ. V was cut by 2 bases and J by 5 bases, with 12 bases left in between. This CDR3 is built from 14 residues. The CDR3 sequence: CASSQNQQGETQYF. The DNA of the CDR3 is TGTGCCAGCAGCCAAAACCAACAAGGGGAGACCCAGTACTTC.

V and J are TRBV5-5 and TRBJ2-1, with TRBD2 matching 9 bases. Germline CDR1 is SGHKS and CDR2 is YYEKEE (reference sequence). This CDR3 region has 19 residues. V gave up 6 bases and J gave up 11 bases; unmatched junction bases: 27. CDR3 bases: TGTGCCAGCACCACCCCCCAGGGGCGGGGGGGCCTCGGATCCCAGAAGCAGTTCTTC. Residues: CASTTPQGRGGLGSQKQFF.

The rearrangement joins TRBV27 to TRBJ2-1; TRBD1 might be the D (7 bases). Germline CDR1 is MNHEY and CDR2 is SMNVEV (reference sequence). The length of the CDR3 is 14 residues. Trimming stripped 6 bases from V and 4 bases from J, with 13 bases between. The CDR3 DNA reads TGTGCCAGCAGGGTCGGGGGACAGTACAATGAGCAGTTCTTC. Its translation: CASRVGGQYNEQFF.

CDR3 coding DNA: TGTGCCAGTAGTATGCGCGGGGGCTGGGAGACCCAGTACTTC. Its protein is CASSMRGGWETQYF. The V call is TRBV19, the J call TRBJ2-5; D possibly corresponds to TRBD2 (7 bases). Per germline, CDR1 LNHDA and CDR2 SQIVND (reference sequence). V lost 3 bases and J 5 bases, leaving 13 bases between the germline ends. This CDR3 has 14 amino acids.

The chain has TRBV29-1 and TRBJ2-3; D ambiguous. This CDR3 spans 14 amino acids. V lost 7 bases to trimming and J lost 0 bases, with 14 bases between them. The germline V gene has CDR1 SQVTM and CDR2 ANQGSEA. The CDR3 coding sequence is TGCAGCGGCGATTACGCTGATAGCACAGATACGCAGTATTTT. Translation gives CSGDYADSTDTQYF.

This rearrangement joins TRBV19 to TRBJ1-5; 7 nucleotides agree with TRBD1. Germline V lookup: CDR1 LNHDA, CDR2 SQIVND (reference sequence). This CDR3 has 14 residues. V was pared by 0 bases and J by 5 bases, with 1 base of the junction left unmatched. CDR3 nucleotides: TGTGCCAGTAGTATAGAAGGGGGCTATCAGCCCCAGCATTTT. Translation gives CASSIEGGYQPQHF.

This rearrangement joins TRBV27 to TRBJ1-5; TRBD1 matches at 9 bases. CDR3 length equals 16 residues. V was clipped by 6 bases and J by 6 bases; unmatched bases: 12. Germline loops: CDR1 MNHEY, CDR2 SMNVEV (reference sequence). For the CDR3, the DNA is TGTGCCAGCAGCCGGAGTACAGGGGGCCACTCTCAGCCCCAGCATTTT. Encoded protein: CASSRSTGGHSQPQHF.

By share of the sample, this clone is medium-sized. The CDR3 sequence: CAWKGQGIMNTEAFF. CDR3 nucleotide sequence: TGTGCCTGGAAGGGACAGGGCATCATGAACACTGAAGCTTTCTTT. This chain connects TRBV30 to TRBJ1-1; 9 positions match TRBD1. V shed 4 bases, J shed 0 bases, and the junction held 6 bases outside the gene matches. From germline, CDR1 is GTSNPN and CDR2 SVGIG (reference sequence). The CDR3 extends over 15 amino acids.

DNA for the CDR3: TGTGCCAGCAGCGAAGGGACAGTGCTCCAAGAGACCCAGTACTTC. Amino acid sequence: CASSEGTVLQETQYF. V is TRBV5-6 and J is TRBJ2-5, with 7 bases fitting TRBD1. Germline V gene lookup returns CDR1 SGHDT and CDR2 YYEEEE. V lost 4 bases to trimming and J lost 1 base; unmatched junction nucleotides: 7. The CDR3 spans 15 residues.

The CDR3 nucleotides read TGCGCCAGCAGCTTGGCCGGAGGCTATGGCTACACCTTC. Translated, it gives CASSLAGGYGYTF. This sequence joins TRBV5-1 and TRBJ1-2; D call uncertain. The germline V gene encodes CDR1 SGHRS and CDR2 YFSETQ. The CDR3 consists of 13 residues. Trimming cost V 0 bases and J 4 bases, with 7 bases left between them.

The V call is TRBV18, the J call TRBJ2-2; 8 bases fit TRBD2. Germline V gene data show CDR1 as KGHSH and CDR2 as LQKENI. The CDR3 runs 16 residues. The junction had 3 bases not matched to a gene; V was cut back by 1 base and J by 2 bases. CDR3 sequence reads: CASSPQLAVNTGELFF. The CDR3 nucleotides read TGTGCCAGCTCACCACAACTAGCGGTTAACACCGGGGAGCTGTTTTTT.

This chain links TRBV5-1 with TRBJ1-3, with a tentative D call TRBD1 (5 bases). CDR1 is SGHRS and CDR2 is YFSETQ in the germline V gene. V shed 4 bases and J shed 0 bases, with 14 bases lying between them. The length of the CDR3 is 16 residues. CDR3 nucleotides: TGCGCCAGCAGCCCTTTCCGACAGAGCTCTGGAAACACCATATATTTT. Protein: CASSPFRQSSGNTIYF.

Here the CDR3 reads CASSLGAAASGANVLTF. The DNA of the CDR3 is TGTGCCAGCAGCTTAGGGGCGGCTGCCTCTGGGGCCAACGTCCTGACTTTC. This chain connects TRBV7-8 to TRBJ2-6, with unresolved D. From germline, CDR1 is SGHVS and CDR2 FQNEAQ. V shed 1 base and J shed 0 bases, with 10 bases lying between them. CDR3 length: 17 amino acids.

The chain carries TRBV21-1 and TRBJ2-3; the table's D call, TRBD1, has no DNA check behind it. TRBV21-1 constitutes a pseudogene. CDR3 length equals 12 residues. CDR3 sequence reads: CASSMTCDTQYF. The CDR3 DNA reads TGTGCCAGCAGCATGACATGTGATACGCAGTATTTT.

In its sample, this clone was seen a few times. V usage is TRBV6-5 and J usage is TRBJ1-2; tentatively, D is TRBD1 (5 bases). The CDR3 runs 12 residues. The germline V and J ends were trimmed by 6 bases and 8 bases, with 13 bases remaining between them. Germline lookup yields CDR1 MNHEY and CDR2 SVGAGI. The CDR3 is CASSDSFLGYTF. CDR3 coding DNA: TGTGCCAGCAGCGACAGTTTCTTAGGCTACACCTTC.

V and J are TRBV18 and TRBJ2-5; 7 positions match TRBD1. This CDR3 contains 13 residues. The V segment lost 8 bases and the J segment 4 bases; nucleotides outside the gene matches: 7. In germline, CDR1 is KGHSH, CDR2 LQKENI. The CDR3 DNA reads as TGTGCCAGCACGACAGGGAACCGAGAGACCCAGTACTTC. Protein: CASTTGNRETQYF. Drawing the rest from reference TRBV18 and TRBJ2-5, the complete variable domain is NAGVMQNPRHLVRRRGQEARLRCSPMKGHSHVYWYRQLPEEGLKFMVYLQKENIIDESGMPKERFSAEFPKEGPSILRIQQVVRGDSAAYFCASTTGNRETQYFGPGTRLLVL.

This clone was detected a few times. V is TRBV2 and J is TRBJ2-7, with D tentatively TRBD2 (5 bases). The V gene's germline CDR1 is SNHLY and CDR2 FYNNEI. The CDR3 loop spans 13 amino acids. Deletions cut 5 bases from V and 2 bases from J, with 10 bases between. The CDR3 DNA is TGTGCCAGCAGTCGGGATCCCCCCTACGAGCAGTACTTC. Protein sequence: CASSRDPPYEQYF.

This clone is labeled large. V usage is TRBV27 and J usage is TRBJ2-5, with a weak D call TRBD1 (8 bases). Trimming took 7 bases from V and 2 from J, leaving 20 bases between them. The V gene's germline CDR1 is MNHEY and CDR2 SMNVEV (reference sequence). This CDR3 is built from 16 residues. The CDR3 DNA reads TGTGCCAGCAAATCGGGGGGACAGGCCATACAAGAGACCCAGTACTTC. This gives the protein CASKSGGQAIQETQYF.